This T cell receptor (beta chain) originates from a study of cytomegalovirus exposure and HLA in healthy donors. Study overall: Previous work identified roughly 120 million unique TCR beta sequences from around 200 million T cells. Findings and limits, study-wide: More clonal expansion characterized HLA-associated TCR beta chains than equally common others in a later analysis. The study labeled roughly 160 TCR beta chains cytomegalovirus-associated.

PCR used 60 Vbeta primers and 13 Jbeta primers. Sequenced by immunoSEQ multiplex PCR; TCRdb stores in-frame clones only, minus some. The sample gives roughly 200,000 clones, under 9.5% of which show up once; over 1% is in the top ten. This clone has a handful of counts. Its cognate antigen is unknown. The TCR was taken from a woman in her thirties in good health and CMV-seropositive. Sequenced: PBMCs.

The CDR3 region has the DNA TGTGCCAGCAGGTCGCTAGCGGTTAGCACAGATACGCAGTATTTT. Residues: CASRSLAVSTDTQYF. V gene TRBV7-9 combines with J gene TRBJ2-3, with 7 bases lining up with TRBD2. The CDR3 runs 15 residues. V was clipped by 6 bases and J by 0 bases; unmatched bases: 6. In germline, CDR1 is SEHNR, CDR2 FQNEAQ (reference sequence).